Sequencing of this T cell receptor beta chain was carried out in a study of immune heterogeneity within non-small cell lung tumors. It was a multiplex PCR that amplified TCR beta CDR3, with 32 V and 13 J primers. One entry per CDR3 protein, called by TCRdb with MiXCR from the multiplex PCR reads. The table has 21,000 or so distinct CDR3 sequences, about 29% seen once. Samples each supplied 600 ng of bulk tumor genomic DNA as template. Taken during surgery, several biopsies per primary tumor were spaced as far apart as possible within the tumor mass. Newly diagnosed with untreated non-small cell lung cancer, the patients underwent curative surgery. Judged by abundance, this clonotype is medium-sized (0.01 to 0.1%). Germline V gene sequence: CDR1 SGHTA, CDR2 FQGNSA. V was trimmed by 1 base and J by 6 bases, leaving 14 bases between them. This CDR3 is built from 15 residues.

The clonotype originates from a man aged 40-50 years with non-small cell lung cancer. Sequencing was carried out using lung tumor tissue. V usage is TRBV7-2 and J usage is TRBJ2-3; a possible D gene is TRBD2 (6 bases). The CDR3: CASSLDPGAQDTQYF. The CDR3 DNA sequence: TGTGCCAGCAGCTTAGACCCGGGAGCGCAGGATACGCAGTATTTT.